Listed below are T cell receptor beta chains from one sample, sequenced in a study of blood T cell repertoires in COVID-19. Data came from immunoSEQ multiplex PCR; TCRdb stores just in-frame clones and leaves some out. This sample has 190,000 or so clones, with 85% to 90% found just once. Sequencing was performed on peripheral blood. The receptors come from a man between 45 and 60 years old with acute or convalescent COVID-19. The CDR3 runs from the conserved cysteine through the conserved F or W. A D gene is named only where the DNA matches it firmly. A row's size may be missing; if present it is once, few, many or a size class.

CDR3 length	V gene	J gene	clone size	D gene	CDR3 protein	CDR3 DNA
12	TRBV29-1	TRBJ2-3	few	.	CSVDSFTDTQYF	TGCAGCGTTGATAGCTTCACAGATACGCAGTATTTT
15	TRBV9	TRBJ2-5	.	.	CASSVSPKRQETQYF	TGTGCCAGCAGCGTAAGCCCCAAGCGCCAAGAGACCCAGTACTTC
12	TRBV27	TRBJ1-2	.	.	CASGNGPRGYTF	TGTGCCAGCGGAAATGGGCCTCGAGGCTACACCTTC
15	TRBV6-5	TRBJ2-7	.	TRBD2	CASRGGLAGTYEQYF	TGTGCCAGCAGGGGTGGCCTAGCGGGAACCTACGAGCAGTACTTC
19	TRBV27	TRBJ2-3	few	TRBD2	CASSLSKGEAGGNTDTQYF	TGTGCCAGCAGTTTATCGAAGGGAGAAGCGGGAGGTAACACAGATACGCAGTATTTT
14	TRBV4-2	TRBJ2-1	.	TRBD2	CASSFIAGGNEQFF	TGTGCCAGCAGCTTCATAGCGGGGGGGAATGAGCAGTTCTTC
16	TRBV28	TRBJ1-5	.	.	CASRPSGTQGNQPQHF	TGTGCCAGCAGACCAAGTGGAACTCAGGGCAATCAGCCCCAGCATTTT
15	TRBV6-6	TRBJ1-1	few	TRBD1	CASNWGQGAPTEAFF	TGTGCCAGCAATTGGGGGCAGGGGGCTCCCACTGAAGCTTTCTTT
16	TRBV4-2	TRBJ1-3	few	.	CASSQVMMSSGNTIYF	TGTGCCAGCAGCCAAGTCATGATGAGCTCTGGAAACACCATATATTTT
17	TRBV7-9	TRBJ2-1	.	TRBD1	CASSKQNRGYRPHEQFF	TGTGCCAGCAGCAAGCAAAACAGGGGTTATCGGCCACATGAGCAGTTCTTC
15	TRBV14	TRBJ1-1	.	.	CASSQRRGKDTEAFF	TGTGCCAGCAGCCAAAGGAGGGGTAAGGACACTGAAGCTTTCTTT
16	TRBV4-3	TRBJ1-2	.	.	CASSQEERQAGYGYTF	TGCGCCAGCAGCCAAGAGGAGAGACAGGCCGGCTATGGCTACACCTTC
14	TRBV18	TRBJ2-1	.	.	CASSPGQAQNEQFF	TGTGCCAGCTCACCAGGGCAGGCCCAGAATGAGCAGTTCTTC
14	TRBV7-2	TRBJ2-3	.	.	CASSPTTGTDTQYF	TGTGCCAGCAGCCCCACCACCGGGACAGATACGCAGTATTTT
15	TRBV4-1	TRBJ1-5	.	.	CASSQVYSPDQPQHF	TGCGCCAGCAGCCAAGTATACAGCCCCGATCAGCCCCAGCATTTT
12	TRBV10-1	TRBJ2-2	.	.	CASSEAAGELFF	TGCGCCAGCAGTGAAGCCGCCGGGGAGCTGTTTTTT
16	TRBV5-1	TRBJ2-3	.	TRBD2	CASSLALAASTDTQYF	TGCGCCAGCAGCTTGGCTCTAGCGGCAAGCACAGATACGCAGTATTTT
16	TRBV27	TRBJ2-3	.	.	CASSPLGDTPGNTQYF	TGTGCCAGCAGCCCCCTGGGGGACACCCCGGGGAATACGCAGTATTTT
15	TRBV15	TRBJ1-4	few	TRBD1	CATSIIQGPGEKLFF	TGTGCCACCAGCATAATACAGGGGCCTGGTGAAAAACTGTTTTTT
15	TRBV19	TRBJ2-5	.	TRBD2	CASSGPAGVWETQYF	TGTGCCAGTAGTGGACCCGCGGGAGTATGGGAGACCCAGTACTTC
13	TRBV5-1	TRBJ2-7	.	TRBD1	CASSPRGPYEQYF	TGCGCCAGCAGCCCCAGGGGGCCCTACGAGCAGTACTTC
13	TRBV2	TRBJ1-5	few	TRBD1	CASSKQTGQPQHF	TGTGCCAGCAGTAAACAGACAGGGCAGCCCCAGCATTTT
16	TRBV7-2	TRBJ2-5	.	TRBD1	CASSLGSVGGQETQYF	TGTGCCAGCAGCTTAGGTTCGGTAGGGGGCCAGGAGACCCAGTACTTC
16	TRBV28	TRBJ2-3	.	.	CATSAPGTASLVTQYF	TGTGCCACCTCCGCCCCCGGGACTGCTAGTTTGGTTACGCAGTATTTT
18	TRBV5-1	TRBJ2-3	.	TRBD2	CASSLPGLARLSTDTQYF	TGCGCCAGCAGCCTCCCGGGACTAGCGCGACTTAGCACAGATACGCAGTATTTT
14	TRBV1	TRBJ1-5	.	.	CTSIHRDRDQPQHF	TGCACCAGCATTCACCGGGACAGGGATCAGCCCCAGCATTTT
15	TRBV27	TRBJ2-2	once	.	CASSLEPANTGELFF	TGTGCCAGCAGTTTGGAGCCCGCGAACACCGGGGAGCTGTTTTTT